Listed below are T cell receptor beta chains from one sample, sequenced in a study of blood T cell repertoires in COVID-19. Profiled with immunoSEQ multiplex PCR; TCRdb holds only in-frame clones, not every one. The sample contains fewer than 300,000 clones, roughly 84% of which appear only once. Specimen: peripheral blood. The source of these receptors is a human donor in a cohort sampled during active COVID-19. CDR3s leave out the opening cysteine and the closing phenylalanine or tryptophan. Size values are once, few and many counts, or a class for expanded clones, and some rows have none.

V,size,CDR3
TRBV3-1/TRBV3-2,NA,ASSQGFGGGSSYEQY
TRBV2,NA,ASSAPGQGTNYGYT
TRBV25-1,NA,ASSEGALNTQY
TRBV25-1,NA,ASRTGTVGFEQY
TRBV4-3,NA,ASSQALKREGGTQY
TRBV27,NA,ASSLMGQNYGYT
TRBV19,few,ASSMGQGAPKNIQY
TRBV11-2,NA,ASSPKSSTVTGELF
TRBV24-1,NA,ATSDQPGTTNEKLF
TRBV6-6,NA,ASSDTGSGANVLT
TRBV19,few,ASSSATGLETQY
TRBV5-1,NA,ASSINRDGYEQY
TRBV7-2,few,ASSLRQGPYEQY
TRBV2,NA,ASSELSTQY
TRBV12-5,NA,ASSSPGSPPYEQY